This entry lists 13 T cell receptor beta chains sequenced from one sample in a study of blood T cell repertoires in COVID-19. TCRdb's copy holds only in-frame clones and misses some; the assay was immunoSEQ multiplex PCR. Counted here are roughly 140,000 clones, around nine tenths occurring once; the ten biggest clones make up roughly 4%. Material: peripheral blood. The receptors stem from a woman aged 35 to 49 with acute or convalescent COVID-19.

This clone was observed a few times. The gene calls are TRBV7-7 and TRBJ2-3, with D perhaps TRBD1 (6 bases). This CDR3 has 15 amino acids. Germline V gene lookup returns CDR1 SSHAT and CDR2 FNYEAQ (reference sequence). Deletions cut 1 base from V and 0 bases from J, with 8 bases between. The CDR3 bases are TGTGCCAGCAGCTTAGGGACAGCCAGCACAGATACGCAGTATTTT. It specifies CASSLGTASTDTQYF.

V is TRBV9 and J is TRBJ1-2, with 9 bases aligning to TRBD1. CDR3 length equals 14 residues. J was trimmed by 8 bases and V by 4 bases; bases with no gene match: 9. Germline CDR1 and CDR2: SGDLS and YYNGEE. The DNA for the CDR3 is TGTGCCAGCAGCTCAGGACAGGGGAGCGACGGCTACACCTTC. Protein sequence: CASSSGQGSDGYTF.

This clone was picked up one time. The gene calls are TRBV15 and TRBJ2-3, with D unresolved. From germline, CDR1 is LNHNV and CDR2 YYDKDF (reference sequence). The V end lost 0 bases, the J end lost 3 bases, and 10 bases lay between the germline ends. The CDR3 spans 15 residues. CDR3 amino acids: CATSRESPRTDTQYF. CDR3 coding DNA: TGTGCCACCAGCAGAGAGTCCCCTAGGACAGATACGCAGTATTTT.

The chain joins TRBV27 to TRBJ1-5; D may be TRBD1 (5 bases). Trimming left V 3 bases short and J 7 bases short, with 13 bases between. CDR1 MNHEY and CDR2 SMNVEV come from the germline V gene (reference sequence). The CDR3 has 14 amino acids. CDR3 in amino acids: CASSFSEGRQPQHF. DNA of the CDR3: TGTGCCAGCAGTTTCTCCGAGGGGAGGCAGCCCCAGCATTTT.

A single count supports this clone. The chain is built from TRBV29-1 and TRBJ2-7; 13 nucleotides agree with TRBD2. The CDR3 runs to 15 residues. The germline V gene encodes CDR1 SQVTM and CDR2 ANQGSEA. V lost 4 bases to trimming and J lost 6 bases; unmatched junction nucleotides: 9. The CDR3 reads CSVVGTSGGAPEQYF. The CDR3 nucleotides are TGCAGCGTTGTGGGTACTAGCGGGGGGGCCCCCGAGCAGTACTTC.

In this sample, this clone turned up a few times. The V call is TRBV30, the J call TRBJ2-7; TRBD2 matches at 7 bases. J gave up 6 bases and V 2 bases, and 7 bases lay outside the gene matches. This CDR3 comprises 13 residues. The germline CDR1 and CDR2 sequences are GTSNPN and SVGIG (reference sequence). CDR3 loop: CAWSPGGWSEQYF. The CDR3 DNA reads as TGTGCCTGGAGTCCCGGGGGGTGGAGCGAGCAGTACTTC.

The gene calls are TRBV4-1 and TRBJ2-7, with 7 bases lining up with TRBD2. The CDR3 sequence is 15 residues long. J lost 2 bases, V lost 1 base, and 5 bases had no gene match. Germline loops: CDR1 MGHRA, CDR2 YSYEKL. CDR3 protein: CASSQVGLRTYEQYF. The CDR3 nucleotides read TGCGCCAGCAGCCAAGTGGGACTAAGGACCTACGAGCAGTACTTC.

The chain is built from TRBV27 and TRBJ1-2, with a weak D call TRBD1 (6 bases). V was trimmed by 10 bases and J by 8 bases, leaving 14 bases between them. Per germline, CDR1 MNHEY and CDR2 SMNVEV (reference sequence). CDR3 length: 11 amino acids. This CDR3 is CATGGLEGYTF. CDR3 nucleotide sequence: TGTGCCACGGGGGGCTTGGAAGGCTACACCTTC.

V is TRBV18 and J is TRBJ2-7, with 11 bases matching TRBD2. The CDR3 contains 15 residues. V gave up 5 bases and J gave up 0 bases; unmatched junction bases: 3. The germline V gene encodes CDR1 KGHSH and CDR2 LQKENI. This CDR3 is CASSYTSGSSYEQYF. As DNA, the CDR3 is TGTGCCAGCTCATATACTAGCGGGAGCTCCTACGAGCAGTACTTC. The variable domain in full, completed from reference TRBV18 and TRBJ2-7, reads NAGVMQNPRHLVRRRGQEARLRCSPMKGHSHVYWYRQLPEEGLKFMVYLQKENIIDESGMPKERFSAEFPKEGPSILRIQQVVRGDSAAYFCASSYTSGSSYEQYFGPGTRLTVT.

This clone has only one observation. This chain uses TRBV5-5 with TRBJ1-5; D ambiguous. Germline assignment: CDR1 SGHKS and CDR2 YYEKEE (reference sequence). V was cut by 6 bases and J by 5 bases, with 15 bases left in between. The CDR3 consists of 14 residues. The CDR3 sequence: CASKRSGNDQPQHF. The CDR3, as DNA: TGTGCCAGCAAAAGGTCAGGAAATGATCAGCCCCAGCATTTT.

The chain employs TRBV4-3 and TRBJ2-7; D is unresolved. Germline V CDR1 and CDR2: LGHNA, YSLEER. This CDR3 is 15 amino acids long. Trimming pared 4 bases from V and 2 bases from J, leaving 15 bases between. CDR3 DNA: TGCGCCAGCAGCCCAACGACGGGTGTTGCCTACGAGCAGTACTTC. Encoded protein: CASSPTTGVAYEQYF.

The chain combines TRBV5-1 with TRBJ1-1, with 9 bases aligning to TRBD1. This CDR3 has 20 amino acids. Germline V lookup: CDR1 SGHRS, CDR2 YFSETQ. The J segment lost 1 base and the V segment lost 7 bases, leaving 23 bases of the junction unmatched. CDR3 protein: CASSLENYRGRNLANTEAFF. CDR3 DNA sequence: TGCGCCAGCTCTCTGGAGAATTACAGGGGGCGAAATCTTGCGAACACTGAAGCTTTCTTT.

The chain is built from TRBV7-6 and TRBJ2-3, with D hard to call. The CDR3 totals 16 residues. Germline CDR1 reads SGHVS; CDR2 reads FNYEAQ. The germline V and J ends were trimmed by 1 base and 0 bases, with 11 bases remaining between them. CDR3 loop: CASSLVWQRSTDTQYF. Written as DNA, the CDR3 is TGTGCCAGCAGCTTAGTATGGCAGCGTAGCACAGATACGCAGTATTTT.